This T cell receptor beta chain was obtained from a study of cytomegalovirus exposure and HLA in healthy donors. Study details: Assignment to the Caucasian-associated ancestry cluster applied to approximately 79% of the approximately 400 genotyped donors. General study points: Later analysis associated a missense DCLRE1C variant with TCR beta V- and J-gene trimming.

It was with 60 Vbeta and 13 Jbeta primers that the PCR ran. The repertoire was sequenced with immunoSEQ multiplex PCR; TCRdb's copy has only in-frame clones and lacks some. In the table there are tens of thousands of clones, more than 80% of which are singletons. On this clone itself: The antigen is not known.

This CDR3 comprises 13 residues. Trimming shortened V by 3 bases and J by 4 bases, and 7 bases separated the two germline ends. Germline CDR1 reads WSHSY; CDR2 reads SAAADI. The sequence was collected from a woman under 40 in good health and CMV-seronegative. Source material: PBMCs. The chain uses TRBV10-2 and TRBJ1-3; no firm D call. The CDR3 DNA sequence: TGCGCCAGCAGTGATTTCCGGGGAAACACCATATATTTT. Its protein is CASSDFRGNTIYF.